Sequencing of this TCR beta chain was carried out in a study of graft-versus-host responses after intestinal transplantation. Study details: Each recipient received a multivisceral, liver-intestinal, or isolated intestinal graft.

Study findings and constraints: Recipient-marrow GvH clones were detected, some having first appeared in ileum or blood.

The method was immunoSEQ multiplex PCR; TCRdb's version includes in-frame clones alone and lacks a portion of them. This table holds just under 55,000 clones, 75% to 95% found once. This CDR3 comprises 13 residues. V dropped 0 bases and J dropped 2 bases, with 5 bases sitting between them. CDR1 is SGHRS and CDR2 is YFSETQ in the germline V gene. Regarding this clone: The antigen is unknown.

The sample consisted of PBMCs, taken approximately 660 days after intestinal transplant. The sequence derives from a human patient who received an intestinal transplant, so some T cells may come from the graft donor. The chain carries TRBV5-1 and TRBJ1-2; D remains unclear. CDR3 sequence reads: CASSLVGNYGYTF. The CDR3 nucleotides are TGCGCCAGCAGCTTGGTAGGGAACTATGGCTACACCTTC.